This is a list of T cell receptor beta chains from one sample in a study of blood T cell repertoires in COVID-19. Only in-frame clones appear in the TCRdb table, and some are missing; sequencing was by immunoSEQ multiplex PCR. The table records about 200,000 clones, under 90% of them present only once. Sequenced material: PBMCs or T cells enriched from blood (not recorded which). The receptors were sampled from a woman aged 45-60 years who had been exposed to COVID-19. Each CDR3 is given with its conserved first and last residue. The D gene is left open where the match is weak. The size entry is marked missing in some rows and otherwise reads once, few, many or a size class.

v_call	j_call	clone_size	d_call	cdr3_aa	cdr3_nt
TRBV2	TRBJ1-3	-	TRBD1	CASSEGTGVTGNTIYF	TGTGCCAGCAGTGAGGGGACAGGGGTCACTGGAAACACCATATATTTT
TRBV9	TRBJ2-1	-	TRBD2	CASSPPGLAGDEQFF	TGTGCCAGCAGCCCCCCGGGACTAGCGGGGGATGAGCAGTTCTTC
TRBV7-2	TRBJ2-7	-	TRBD2	CASSPATSGAYEQYF	TGTGCCAGCAGCCCGGCGACTAGCGGGGCCTACGAGCAGTACTTC
TRBV3-1/TRBV3-2	TRBJ2-3	-	TRBD2	CASSLPSLAGDTQYF	TGTGCCAGCAGCCTTCCCTCCCTAGCGGGTGATACGCAGTATTTT
TRBV10-3	TRBJ2-7	-	TRBD2	CAIRGTSGATYEQYF	TGTGCCATCAGGGGGACTAGCGGGGCCACCTACGAGCAGTACTTC
TRBV7-2	TRBJ2-5	-	-	CASSYRGLETQYF	TGTGCCAGCAGCTATCGAGGGTTGGAGACCCAGTACTTC
TRBV13	TRBJ2-5	-	-	CASSLVGARETQYF	TGTGCCAGCAGCTTAGTGGGGGCCCGGGAGACCCAGTACTTC
TRBV3-1/TRBV3-2	TRBJ1-2	-	TRBD1	CASSQGGTGWYGYTF	TGTGCCAGCAGCCAAGGGGGGACAGGGTGGTATGGCTACACCTTC
TRBV7-8	TRBJ1-1	-	TRBD1	CASSEQGATGNTEAFF	TGTGCCAGCAGCGAACAGGGGGCGACAGGTAACACTGAAGCTTTCTTT
TRBV6-4	TRBJ1-5	-	TRBD1	CASRLTGDFGQPQHF	TGTGCCAGCAGATTGACAGGGGATTTCGGTCAGCCCCAGCATTTT
TRBV6-1	TRBJ1-1	-	-	CASSDGGRGSTEAFF	TGTGCCAGCAGTGACGGGGGGCGGGGGAGCACTGAAGCTTTCTTT
TRBV6-1	TRBJ2-7	-	-	CASCEQGYYEQYF	TGTGCCAGCTGTGAACAGGGATACTACGAGCAGTACTTC
TRBV7-2	TRBJ2-3	-	TRBD2	CASSLQSSGGDTQYF	TGTGCCAGCAGCTTACAGTCTAGCGGGGGGGATACGCAGTATTTT
TRBV3-1/TRBV3-2	TRBJ1-6	few	-	CASSPQTGYNSPLHF	TGTGCCAGCAGCCCCCAAACGGGCTATAATTCACCCCTCCACTTT
TRBV6-5	TRBJ1-5	-	TRBD1	CASRGTESQPQHF	TGTGCCAGCAGGGGGACAGAGAGTCAGCCCCAGCATTTT
TRBV7-3	TRBJ2-1	-	TRBD1	CASSALPTGTGSNEQFF	TGTGCCAGCAGCGCTCTACCGACCGGGACAGGGTCCAATGAGCAGTTCTTC
TRBV3-1/TRBV3-2	TRBJ2-5	-	-	CASSQDISTRETQYF	TGTGCCAGCAGCCAAGATATTAGTACCAGGGAGACCCAGTACTTC
TRBV12-3/TRBV12-4	TRBJ2-5	-	-	CASTREGEETQYF	TGTGCCAGCACCCGCGAGGGGGAGGAGACCCAGTACTTC
TRBV5-1	TRBJ2-1	once	TRBD2	CASSLRGGGPYNEQFF	TGCGCCAGCAGCTTGAGGGGCGGGGGACCTTACAATGAGCAGTTCTTC
TRBV7-8	TRBJ1-5	-	TRBD1	CASSLIPGGSNQPQHF	TGTGCCAGCAGCTTAATCCCAGGGGGTAGCAATCAGCCCCAGCATTTT
TRBV29-1	TRBJ1-2	once	TRBD1	CSASQGGNGYTF	TGCAGCGCTTCACAGGGGGGTAATGGCTACACCTTC
TRBV19	TRBJ2-3	-	TRBD1	CASSIASTGLADTQYF	TGTGCCAGTAGTATAGCGTCGACAGGGTTGGCAGATACGCAGTATTTT
TRBV20-1	TRBJ1-2	-	TRBD1	CSASPGQLNYGYTF	TGCAGTGCTAGTCCGGGACAGCTTAACTATGGCTACACCTTC
TRBV29-1	TRBJ1-2	many	TRBD1	CSASGTGGVESGYTF	TGCAGCGCATCCGGGACAGGGGGCGTTGAATCGGGCTACACCTTC
TRBV2	TRBJ2-3	-	-	CASSRDTSGTDTQYF	TGTGCCAGCAGTCGGGACACGTCTGGCACAGATACGCAGTATTTT
TRBV5-1	TRBJ1-2	-	-	CASAGGNGYTF	TGCGCCAGCGCCGGAGGGAATGGCTACACCTTC
TRBV5-1	TRBJ2-5	-	TRBD1	CASSYRGSETQYF	TGCGCCAGCAGCTACAGGGGATCAGAGACCCAGTACTTC
TRBV6-2/TRBV6-3	TRBJ2-1	few	TRBD1	CASSRTGGFYEQFF	TGTGCCAGCAGCCGGACAGGGGGCTTTTATGAGCAGTTCTTC
TRBV30	TRBJ1-4	-	TRBD1	CAWSSPTGWIEKLFF	TGTGCCTGGAGTTCTCCGACAGGGTGGATTGAAAAACTGTTTTTT
TRBV27	TRBJ2-5	-	-	CASSWGRGTWYF	-
TRBV6-4	TRBJ1-2	-	TRBD1	CASSDEVGGQGYTF	TGTGCCAGCAGTGACGAGGTTGGGGGACAGGGCTACACCTTC
TRBV12-3/TRBV12-4	TRBJ1-1	-	TRBD1	CASSLDRVTEAFF	TGTGCCAGCAGCCTGGACAGGGTCACTGAAGCTTTCTTT
TRBV12-3/TRBV12-4	TRBJ2-2	-	TRBD1	CASSLTGSGELFF	TGTGCCAGCAGTCTGACAGGGAGCGGGGAGCTGTTTTTT
TRBV15	TRBJ2-1	-	-	CATSGDPSAYNEQFF	TGTGCCACCAGCGGAGACCCCTCCGCCTACAATGAGCAGTTCTTC
TRBV5-3	TRBJ1-5	-	-	CARSLVIRADPQHF	TGTGCCAGAAGCTTGGTCATACGAGCGGACCCCCAGCATTTT
TRBV15	TRBJ1-6	-	-	CATSTRGPPSPLHF	TGTGCCACCAGCACACGAGGCCCGCCATCACCCCTCCACTTT
TRBV9	TRBJ2-1	-	TRBD1	CASSRTGTGGNEQFF	TGTGCCAGCAGTCGCACCGGGACAGGGGGCAATGAGCAGTTCTTC
TRBV2	TRBJ1-1	-	TRBD1	CASSVLQGYTEAFF	TGTGCCAGCAGTGTGCTACAGGGGTACACTGAAGCTTTCTTT
TRBV13	TRBJ1-2	-	-	CASSPAGDLYGYTF	TGTGCCAGCAGCCCAGCAGGGGATCTCTATGGCTACACCTTC
TRBV6-5	TRBJ1-4	-	-	CASSYQSSNEKLFF	TGTGCCAGCAGTTATCAGTCCTCTAATGAAAAACTGTTTTTT
TRBV7-9	TRBJ2-2	few	-	CASTVNAGFGLFF	TGTGCCAGCACCGTAAACGCAGGGTTTGGGCTGTTTTTT
TRBV2	TRBJ1-2	-	TRBD1	CASSRDRVEGYTF	TGTGCCAGCAGCCGAGACAGGGTTGAGGGCTACACCTTC
TRBV9	TRBJ1-1	-	TRBD1	CASSPYRGTEAFF	TGTGCCAGCAGCCCATACAGGGGGACTGAAGCTTTCTTT
TRBV5-4	TRBJ1-2	-	TRBD1	CASSFATGTDYGYTF	TGTGCCAGCAGCTTTGCGACAGGGACGGACTATGGCTACACCTTC
TRBV3-1/TRBV3-2	TRBJ2-3	-	-	CASSLDSADTQYF	TGTGCCAGCAGCCTCGACTCTGCAGATACGCAGTATTTT
TRBV7-2	TRBJ2-1	once	TRBD2	CASSISGGSYNEQFF	TGTGCCAGCAGCATCAGCGGGGGCTCCTACAATGAGCAGTTCTTC
TRBV12-3/TRBV12-4	TRBJ2-2	-	-	CASSSHSTGELFF	TGTGCCAGCAGTTCCCATTCCACCGGGGAGCTGTTTTTT
TRBV6-6	TRBJ2-5	few	TRBD1	CASSHATGGLKTQYF	TGTGCCAGCAGTCACGCGACAGGGGGCTTAAAGACCCAGTACTTC
TRBV27	TRBJ1-5	-	-	CASSLSGREGQPQHF	TGTGCCAGCAGTTTATCGGGCAGGGAAGGTCAGCCCCAGCATTTT
TRBV10-3	TRBJ2-3	-	-	CAIGLGTDTQYF	TGTGCCATCGGACTGGGCACAGATACGCAGTATTTT
TRBV7-2	TRBJ2-7	-	TRBD2	CASTGLAGLRQYF	TGTGCCAGTACGGGACTAGCGGGGTTAAGGCAGTACTTC
TRBV7-9	TRBJ1-1	few	-	CASSLEQGQAFF	TGTGCCAGCAGCTTAGAGCAGGGTCAAGCTTTCTTT
TRBV19	TRBJ1-5	-	-	CASSIRGAGQPQHF	TGTGCCAGTAGTATACGGGGGGCAGGGCAGCCCCAGCATTTT
TRBV7-2	TRBJ1-5	-	-	CASSWGHQNQPQHF	TGTGCCAGCAGCTGGGGACATCAAAATCAGCCCCAGCATTTT
TRBV5-6	TRBJ2-2	-	TRBD2	CASSFRLAGGPGTGELFF	TGTGCCAGCAGCTTTCGACTAGCGGGGGGGCCGGGCACCGGGGAGCTGTTTTTT
TRBV6-6	TRBJ1-4	-	-	CASSYGEEKLFF	TGTGCCAGCAGTTACGGGGAGGAAAAACTGTTTTTT
TRBV6-9	TRBJ1-2	few	TRBD1	CASSYLQGARGYTF	TGTGCCAGCAGTTATTTACAGGGGGCGCGAGGCTACACCTTC